This entry lists 5 T cell receptor beta chains sequenced from one sample in a study of a mutant IDH1 vaccine in newly diagnosed glioma. As to time point: baseline, week 1 (first vaccination visit). Indicated treatment: pre-vaccination baseline after standard-of-care therapy. Repertoires were generated with immunoSEQ multiplex PCR, while TCRdb's copy carries only in-frame clones and drops some. The sample yields about 59,000 clones, approximately 92% seen once. The material was PBMCs, obtained from a glioma patient treated with radiotherapy, temozolomide or both. These receptor sequences come from a middle-aged man with glioma.

This clone has more than one count but fewer than ten. The CDR3 coding sequence is TGTGCCAGCAAGACGGGAGGGGGACACTATGGCTACACCTTC. Translation gives CASKTGGGHYGYTF. V and J are TRBV6-5 and TRBJ1-2; a possible D gene is TRBD1 (6 bases). The CDR3 has 14 residues. Germline CDR1 MNHEY, CDR2 SVGAGI. V dropped 7 bases and J dropped 3 bases, with 15 bases sitting between them.

The V call is TRBV6-4, the J call TRBJ1-5; no reliable D call. V lost 4 bases and J 0 bases, leaving 10 bases between the germline ends. The CDR3 contains 15 residues. CDR1 is MRHNA and CDR2 is SNTAGT in the germline V gene. The CDR3 DNA sequence: TGTGCCAGCAGTGGGTCCGTCTATAGCAATCAGCCCCAGCATTTT. Its translation: CASSGSVYSNQPQHF.

This clone was seen a single time. This chain links TRBV11-2 with TRBJ2-5; 8 positions agree with TRBD1. CDR1 and CDR2 (germline): SGHAT, FQNNGV. J was trimmed by 4 bases and V by 6 bases; bases with no gene match: 7. This CDR3 spans 14 amino acids. The CDR3, as DNA: TGTGCCAGCAGAACCAGCAGGGGGCGAGAGACCCAGTACTTC. The encoded protein is CASRTSRGRETQYF.

The V call is TRBV6-6, the J call TRBJ2-5; 7 bases map to TRBD2. This CDR3 comprises 14 residues. Per germline, CDR1 MNHNY and CDR2 SVGAGI (reference sequence). The V gene end was trimmed by 4 bases and the J gene end by 0 bases; junction bases not matched to a gene: 2. In nucleotides, the CDR3 is TGTGCCAGCAGTTCGGGACTACACCAAGAGACCCAGTACTTC. This translates into CASSSGLHQETQYF.

This rearrangement joins TRBV7-9 to TRBJ2-7; D is perhaps TRBD1 (6 bases). CDR1 is SEHNR, CDR2 FQNEAQ, per germline (reference sequence). Trimming removed 7 bases at V and 10 bases at J, with 17 bases between. The CDR3 is made up of 12 amino acids. The chain's CDR3 is CASNFQTGPQYF. In DNA form, the CDR3 reads TGTGCCAGCAATTTCCAAACAGGGCCTCAGTACTTC.